Presented here are 28 T cell receptor beta chains from one specimen sequenced in a study of T cell repertoires in aging, cancer and after chemotherapy. TCR beta rearrangements were amplified from peripheral blood genomic DNA. A mixed TRB-A/B primer pool amplified rearranged TRB by multiplex touch-down PCR. TCRdb re-analysed the multiplex PCR reads in MiXCR, keeping a single row per CDR3 protein. The data contain about 12,000 distinct CDR3 sequences, approximately 30% of them singletons. Sequencing was done on a sample of blood. All receptors derive from a human donor in good health. The donor label of this sample is uncertain.

V usage is TRBV12-3 or TRBV12-4 and J usage is TRBJ2-7; D is possibly TRBD1 (6 bases). Trimming stripped 6 bases from V and 7 bases from J, with 16 bases between. The CDR3 is made up of 13 amino acids. CDR3 nucleotide sequence: TGTGCCAGCAGCTTCCCAGGGGTGGGGGAGCAGTACTTC. Translated: CASSFPGVGEQYF.

The gene calls are TRBV15 and TRBJ1-2; 8 bases match TRBD1. Losses at the gene ends were 0 bases for V and 6 bases for J; bases not matched to a gene: 9. CDR1 is LNHNV and CDR2 is YYDKDF in the germline V gene (reference sequence). CDR3 length: 16 residues. In DNA, the CDR3 is TGTGCCACCAGCAGAGATCCTAAGCCGGGACAGGATGGCTACACCTTC. Amino acids: CATSRDPKPGQDGYTF.

V gene TRBV20-1 combines with J gene TRBJ1-1; 8 bases agree with TRBD1. Germline loops: CDR1 DFQATT, CDR2 SNEGSKA (reference sequence). The CDR3 has 15 amino acids. J lost 5 bases, V lost 3 bases, and 11 bases had no gene match. CDR3: CSASPVVQGGTEAFF. CDR3 DNA: TGCAGTGCTAGCCCCGTTGTACAGGGGGGGACTGAAGCTTTCTTT.

This clonotype appeared a few times. The rearrangement links TRBV18 to TRBJ2-7; perhaps TRBD1 as D (5 bases). The CDR3 runs to 13 residues. Germline lookup yields CDR1 KGHSH and CDR2 LQKENI. Trimming left V 3 bases short and J 4 bases short, with 10 bases between. The CDR3: CASSPSGSYEQYF. For the CDR3, the DNA is TGTGCCAGCTCACCGTCAGGGTCTTACGAGCAGTACTTC.

The rearrangement links TRBV6-5 to TRBJ1-3; D call uncertain. This CDR3 comprises 15 residues. V was shortened by 6 bases and J by 0 bases, with 12 bases between the two germline ends. CDR1 is MNHEY, CDR2 SVGAGI, per germline. CDR3 protein: CASRPTVRSGNTIYF. For the CDR3, the DNA is TGTGCCAGCAGACCCACAGTCCGCTCTGGAAACACCATATATTTT.

This clonotype has only a few counts. The chain employs TRBV7-9 and TRBJ1-1; the D gene is possibly TRBD1 (5 bases). Germline values: CDR1 SEHNR, CDR2 FQNEAQ (reference sequence). Trimming stripped 5 bases from V and 1 base from J, with 11 bases between. The CDR3 extends over 14 amino acids. The CDR3 spells CASSAIGGNTEAFF. The CDR3 region has the DNA TGTGCCAGCAGCGCCATTGGGGGGAACACTGAAGCTTTCTTT. Full variable domain (remainder filled in from reference TRBV7-9 and TRBJ1-1): DTGVSQNPRHKITKRGQNVTFRCDPISEHNRLYWYRQTLGQGPEFLTYFQNEAQLEKSRLLSDRFSAERPKGSFSTLEIQRTEQGDSAMYLCASSAIGGNTEAFFGQGTRLTVV.

The gene calls are TRBV4-2 and TRBJ2-7, with TRBD2 matching 7 bases. The CDR3 has 17 amino acids. Looked up from germline, CDR1 is LGHNA and CDR2 is YNFKEQ. J lost 6 bases, V lost 1 base, and 15 bases had no gene match. This CDR3 is CASSQGDGGSVPGEQYF. CDR3 sequence (DNA): TGTGCCAGCAGCCAAGGAGACGGGGGGAGTGTTCCCGGCGAGCAGTACTTC.

By sample share, this clonotype is medium-sized. The chain links TRBV6-5 to TRBJ2-3; the D is unclear. V lost 6 bases, J lost 3 bases, and 13 bases lay in between. Germline V gene sequence: CDR1 MNHEY, CDR2 SVGAGI. The CDR3 runs 14 residues. The DNA for the CDR3 is TGTGCCAGCAGGGAACTACCGGGTACAGATACGCAGTATTTT. Its translation: CASRELPGTDTQYF.

The rearrangement uses TRBV20-1 and TRBJ1-5; D is perhaps TRBD1 (5 bases). The CDR3 is made up of 15 amino acids. CDR1 and CDR2 from the germline V gene are DFQATT and SNEGSKA (reference sequence). V lost 3 bases and J 4 bases, leaving 16 bases between the germline ends. The CDR3, as DNA: TGCAGTGCTAGCCGCCCGACAGAGCATAATCAGCCCCAGCATTTT. Protein product: CSASRPTEHNQPQHF.

Notes on this clonotype: Since a much larger clone is just one base distant, this may be a read error. The chain couples TRBV29-1 to TRBJ2-1; D is unclear. CDR3 length: 13 amino acids. Germline CDR1 reads SQVTM; CDR2 reads ANQGSEA. DNA for the CDR3: TGCAGAGTTGAGAACCCCAACTACAATGAGCAGTTCTTC. As protein: CRVENPNYNEQFF.

This chain links TRBV19 with TRBJ1-1; maybe TRBD1 (5 bases). The germline CDR1 and CDR2 sequences are LNHDA and SQIVND (reference sequence). V was clipped by 5 bases and J by 1 base, with 8 bases between them. The CDR3 sequence is 13 residues long. This CDR3 is CASSPRANTEAFF. The CDR3 DNA is TGTGCCAGTAGTCCCAGGGCGAACACTGAAGCTTTCTTT.

The rearrangement joins TRBV5-6 to TRBJ1-2; D unclear. CDR3 length: 13 residues. The germline V and J ends were trimmed by 2 bases and 8 bases, with 13 bases remaining between them. Per germline, CDR1 SGHDT and CDR2 YYEEEE. The CDR3 DNA reads as TGTGCCAGCAGCTTTCCAGCATCCCACGGCTACACCTTC. This encodes CASSFPASHGYTF.

V and J are TRBV20-1 and TRBJ1-6, with D perhaps TRBD1 (5 bases). V was clipped by 3 bases and J by 14 bases, with 11 bases between them. The germline CDR1 and CDR2 sequences are DFQATT and SNEGSKA (reference sequence). This CDR3 comprises 11 residues. The CDR3 here is CSASRDGSLHF. The CDR3 DNA reads TGCAGTGCTAGTAGGGACGGCTCCCTCCACTTT.

The chain joins TRBV11-2 to TRBJ1-1, with D possibly TRBD1 on 5 matching bases. V was pared by 0 bases and J by 1 base, with 18 bases between. Per germline, CDR1 SGHAT and CDR2 FQNNGV. The CDR3 runs to 18 residues. The CDR3 coding sequence is TGTGCCAGCAGCTTAGAGCTTTTCCGTCAGGGCGGGAACACTGAAGCTTTCTTT. Amino acid sequence: CASSLELFRQGGNTEAFF.

The rearrangement joins TRBV20-1 to TRBJ1-4, with D possibly TRBD1 on 6 matching bases. Germline CDR1 DFQATT, CDR2 SNEGSKA (reference sequence). The CDR3 is made up of 16 amino acids. Trimming shortened V by 1 base and J by 8 bases, and 20 bases separated the two germline ends. CDR3 sequence reads: CSARASGGANAEKLFF. In DNA form, the CDR3 reads TGCAGTGCTAGAGCTAGCGGGGGCGCCAATGCGGAAAAACTGTTTTTT.

This clonotype was seen only a few times. The genes are TRBV6-1 and TRBJ1-6, with TRBD1 identical over 10 bases. The V segment lost 5 bases and the J segment 10 bases; nucleotides outside the gene matches: 14. This CDR3 spans 17 amino acids. Germline-derived CDR1 and CDR2 are MNHNS and SASEGT. CDR3 sequence reads: CASSSRPGTGVGSPLHF. The DNA of the CDR3 is TGTGCCAGCAGTTCCCGGCCCGGGACAGGGGTTGGGTCACCCCTCCACTTT.

The chain employs TRBV5-1 and TRBJ2-5, with 8 bases that match TRBD2. In germline, CDR1 is SGHRS, CDR2 YFSETQ. V was pared by 2 bases and J by 1 base, with 7 bases of the junction left unmatched. The CDR3 has 16 amino acids. In nucleotides, the CDR3 is TGCGCCAGCAGCTTAGGGGCGGGGGGCCTCCAAGAGACCCAGTACTTC. Its translation: CASSLGAGGLQETQYF.

The CDR3 coding sequence is TGTGCCAGTAGTCCTGGGACAGGGGGAAAGCCCCAGCATTTT. Its translation is CASSPGTGGKPQHF. This chain links TRBV19 with TRBJ1-5; 11 bases map to TRBD1. CDR3 length: 14 amino acids. Germline-derived CDR1 and CDR2 are LNHDA and SQIVND (reference sequence). V lost 5 bases, J lost 8 bases, and 5 bases stayed unmatched.

The chain links TRBV6-6 to TRBJ2-2; 8 nucleotides line up with TRBD2. V shed 6 bases and J 1 base; nucleotides not matched to a gene: 7. The germline CDR1 and CDR2 sequences are MNHNY and SVGAGI (reference sequence). The CDR3 runs to 16 residues. Here the CDR3 DNA reads TGTGCCAGCAGAACTCCTAGCGGGCGGAACACCGGGGAGCTGTTTTTT. This codes for CASRTPSGRNTGELFF.

This clonotype was observed a few times. This chain connects TRBV20-1 to TRBJ1-1, with D uncertain. This CDR3 is 14 amino acids long. Germline lookup yields CDR1 DFQATT and CDR2 SNEGSKA (reference sequence). Trimming stripped 8 bases from V and 0 bases from J, with 16 bases between. In DNA form, the CDR3 reads TGCAGTACCTACAAGGAAACTATGAACACTGAAGCTTTCTTT. Translating it yields CSTYKETMNTEAFF.

This clonotype counts as medium-sized. The chain links TRBV19 to TRBJ1-6; a weak D match, TRBD1 (5 bases). Per the germline V gene, CDR1 is LNHDA and CDR2 is SQIVND (reference sequence). This CDR3 has 16 residues. Trimming stripped 3 bases from V and 7 bases from J, with 16 bases between. For the CDR3, the DNA is TGTGCCAGTAGTATCGACAGCAAAGGGTCAAATTCACCCCTCCACTTT. Protein: CASSIDSKGSNSPLHF. Variable domain in full (rest from reference TRBV19 and TRBJ1-6): DGGITQSPKYLFRKEGQNVTLSCEQNLNHDAMYWYRQDPGQGLRLIYYSQIVNDFQKGDIAEGYSVSREKKESFPLTVTSAQKNPTAFYLCASSIDSKGSNSPLHFGNGTRLTVT.

The V call is TRBV6-4, the J call TRBJ1-6; D call uncertain. The CDR3 totals 14 residues. Germline V lookup: CDR1 MRHNA, CDR2 SNTAGT. Trimming shortened V by 7 bases and J by 7 bases, and 14 bases separated the two germline ends. The chain's CDR3 is CASTPNPGNSPLHF. In DNA, the CDR3 is TGTGCCAGCACTCCAAACCCCGGGAATTCACCCCTCCACTTT.

This clonotype was detected a few times. This chain connects TRBV5-6 to TRBJ1-2, with a weak D call TRBD1 (6 bases). Per the germline V gene, CDR1 is SGHDT and CDR2 is YYEEEE. V was clipped by 4 bases and J by 4 bases, with 11 bases between them. The CDR3 contains 13 residues. The CDR3 here is CASSPRGVYGYTF. The CDR3 DNA is TGTGCCAGCAGCCCCAGGGGAGTCTATGGCTACACCTTC.

J is TRBJ1-1 and V is TRBV10-3; 8 nucleotides match TRBD1. CDR1 ENHRY and CDR2 SYGVKD come from the germline V gene. J was trimmed by 4 bases and V by 5 bases; bases with no gene match: 6. This CDR3 comprises 14 residues. CDR3 sequence reads: CAISKGQGPTEAFF. The CDR3 coding sequence is TGTGCCATCAGTAAAGGACAGGGCCCCACTGAAGCTTTCTTT.

The chain recombines TRBV5-4 with TRBJ1-2; D might be TRBD1 (5 bases). Trimming cost V 3 bases and J 1 base, with 13 bases left between them. The CDR3 is 15 residues long. CDR1 SGHNT and CDR2 YYREEE come from the germline V gene (reference sequence). This CDR3 is CASSSGTASNYGYTF. For the CDR3, the DNA is TGTGCCAGCAGCTCCGGGACCGCTAGTAACTATGGCTACACCTTC.

This clonotype was seen a few times. This sequence joins TRBV12-3 or TRBV12-4 and TRBJ1-3; D ambiguous. Between the trimmed V and J ends, which lost 5 bases and 0 bases, there was a span of 11 bases. The CDR3 runs 15 residues. The CDR3 DNA is TGTGCCAGCAGTGCCGGGTTGAACTCTGGAAACACCATATATTTT. As protein: CASSAGLNSGNTIYF.

With respect to this clonotype: A much bigger clone sits one base away, suggesting this may be a read error. The gene calls are TRBV29-1 and TRBJ2-5; 12 bases match TRBD2. Germline V gene data show CDR1 as SQVTM and CDR2 as ANQGSEA. This CDR3 contains 15 residues. CDR3 DNA sequence: TGCAGCGTTTTACTAGCGGGGGGAATCCAAAAGACCCAGTACTTC. It yields the protein CSVLLAGGIQKTQYF.

This sequence joins TRBV7-6 and TRBJ2-7; D ambiguous. CDR1 is SGHVS and CDR2 is FNYEAQ in the germline V gene. This CDR3 contains 14 residues. V lost 4 bases to trimming and J lost 3 bases, with 13 bases between them. The CDR3 here is CASSSLDRYYEQYF. In DNA, the CDR3 is TGTGCCAGCAGCTCTCTGGACCGATACTACGAGCAGTACTTC. Supplemented by reference TRBV7-6 and TRBJ2-7, the full variable domain reads GAGVSQSPRYKVTKRGQDVALRCDPISGHVSLYWYRQALGQGPEFLTYFNYEAQQDKSGLPNDRFSAERPEGSISTLTIQRTEQRDSAMYRCASSSLDRYYEQYFGPGTRLTVT.